This T cell receptor (beta chain) was identified during a study of blood T cells in healthy people across ages. Then a second PCR, running roughly 7 to 11 cycles, was carried out with a sample-barcoded 5' primer and a J-beta primer mix. TCRdb passed the 5' RACE reads through MiXCR, listing each CDR3 protein once. The sample has roughly 1,300,000 distinct CDR3 sequences; roughly 64% are singletons. Germline trimming cut 0 bases from V and 7 bases from J; bases unmatched to any gene: 10. The germline gives CDR1 SGHRS, CDR2 YFSETQ. The CDR3 is 17 residues long. The receptor's source is a man in his late teens or twenties in good health. What was sequenced was blood. This chain links TRBV5-1 with TRBJ2-1; 10 positions match TRBD2. This CDR3 is CASSLDGSLAGVNEQFF. CDR3 sequence (DNA): TGCGCCAGCAGCTTGGATGGTTCGCTAGCGGGAGTTAATGAGCAGTTCTTC.